This passage covers 25 T cell receptor beta chains from one sample sequenced in a study of T cell responses to AZD1222 COVID-19 vaccine. The method was immunoSEQ multiplex PCR; TCRdb's version includes in-frame clones alone and lacks a portion of them. The table includes tens of thousands of clones, about nine tenths detected once. This sample comprised peripheral blood, obtained 28 days after the second dose of the MenACWY control vaccine. These receptors were obtained from an adult who received the MenACWY meningococcal vaccine as a control.

The chain recombines TRBV27 with TRBJ2-5; 8 nucleotides match TRBD1. This CDR3 is 16 amino acids long. Germline CDR1 is MNHEY and CDR2 is SMNVEV (reference sequence). The junction had 10 bases not matched to a gene; V was cut back by 5 bases and J by 2 bases. CDR3 sequence (DNA): TGTGCCAGCAGTAGGTTCACAGGGGGACCTCAAGAGACCCAGTACTTC. This gives the protein CASSRFTGGPQETQYF.

This chain uses TRBV6-4 with TRBJ1-2; D gene ambiguous. The CDR3 loop spans 12 amino acids. Per the germline V gene, CDR1 is MRHNA and CDR2 is SNTAGT. Trimming pared 4 bases from V and 7 bases from J, leaving 10 bases between. CDR3 DNA sequence: TGTGCCAGCAGTGGGCCTACCCCTGGCTACACCTTC. Residues: CASSGPTPGYTF.

V and J are TRBV3-1 (or the pseudogene TRBV3-2) and TRBJ1-2; a possible D gene is TRBD1 (6 bases). Germline V gene data show CDR1 as LGHDT and CDR2 as YNNKEL (reference sequence). The V and J ends lost 4 bases and 8 bases respectively, with 26 bases between them. The CDR3 spans 17 residues. The CDR3 reads CASSPTRIYRETEGYTF. DNA for the CDR3: TGTGCCAGCAGCCCAACCCGTATTTACAGGGAGACGGAGGGCTACACCTTC.

The chain links TRBV2 to TRBJ2-3, with TRBD2 identical over 7 bases. V gave up 8 bases and J gave up 3 bases; unmatched junction bases: 5. The CDR3 has 13 residues. Looked up from germline, CDR1 is SNHLY and CDR2 is FYNNEI. In DNA form, the CDR3 reads TGTGCCAGCGGATTCGGGAGGACAGATACGCAGTATTTT. It yields the protein CASGFGRTDTQYF.

This rearrangement joins TRBV5-5 to TRBJ2-1; 7 bases match TRBD1. With 4 bases clipped from V and 7 bases from J, the junction kept 8 bases outside the gene matches. Germline CDR1 and CDR2: SGHKS and YYEKEE (reference sequence). The CDR3 contains 14 residues. DNA for the CDR3: TGTGCCAGCAGCAGTCAGGGGGTCGTGAATGAGCAGTTCTTC. This gives the protein CASSSQGVVNEQFF.

This chain connects TRBV19 to TRBJ1-1, with D possibly being TRBD1 (6 bases). The CDR3 is made up of 13 amino acids. Germline values: CDR1 LNHDA, CDR2 SQIVND (reference sequence). The ends were cut back, 2 bases at V and 4 bases at J, with 8 bases in the middle. This CDR3 reads CASSIQGSTEAFF. As DNA, the CDR3 is TGTGCCAGTAGTATACAGGGGAGCACTGAAGCTTTCTTT.

This clone showed up just once. The chain couples TRBV7-3 to TRBJ1-6; TRBD1 agrees at 7 bases. J was trimmed by 16 bases and V by 3 bases; bases with no gene match: 9. This CDR3 is 13 amino acids long. The germline V gene has CDR1 SGHTA and CDR2 FQGTGA. In nucleotides, the CDR3 is TGTGCCAGCAGCTTTAATGCCGGGACAGAGCTCCACTTT. Amino acid sequence: CASSFNAGTELHF.

This clone was seen only a few times. V usage is TRBV7-8 and J usage is TRBJ1-4; 7 bases match TRBD1. The CDR3 has 15 residues. Germline CDR1 is SGHVS and CDR2 is FQNEAQ. J lost 10 bases, V lost 1 base, and 9 bases had no gene match. This CDR3 reads CASSLVIRGSGKLFF. The CDR3 nucleotides read TGTGCCAGCAGCTTAGTCATCAGGGGGAGTGGAAAACTGTTTTTT.

This chain connects TRBV7-9 to TRBJ2-7; no definite D call. V lost 5 bases and J lost 2, with 10 bases in between. Germline CDR1 is SEHNR and CDR2 is FQNEAQ (reference sequence). The CDR3 consists of 13 residues. The CDR3 DNA is TGTGCCAGCAGCCCGAAGGGCCCCTACGAGCAGTACTTC. This gives the protein CASSPKGPYEQYF.

The chain recombines TRBV9 with TRBJ2-6; 9 bases agree with TRBD1. This CDR3 spans 17 amino acids. V lost 2 bases, J lost 0 bases, and 3 bases stayed unmatched. Germline CDR1 SGDLS, CDR2 YYNGEE. The CDR3 spells CASSVGTGSSGANVLTF. The CDR3 DNA follows: TGTGCCAGCAGCGTGGGGACAGGGAGCTCTGGGGCCAACGTCCTGACTTTC. The whole variable domain, filled in from reference TRBV9 and TRBJ2-6, reads DSGVTQTPKHLITATGQRVTLRCSPRSGDLSVYWYQQSLDQGLQFLIQYYNGEERAKGNILERFSAQQFPDLHSELNLSSLELGDSALYFCASSVGTGSSGANVLTFGAGSRLTVL.

The chain joins TRBV20-1 to TRBJ1-6; possible D gene TRBD1, 5 bases. CDR3 size: 15 residues. Germline-derived CDR1 and CDR2 are DFQATT and SNEGSKA (reference sequence). V lost 3 bases, J lost 6 bases, and 15 bases lay in between. CDR3 sequence (DNA): TGCAGTGCTAGTTTGGAACAGGAGGTTAATTCACCCCTCCACTTT. Protein sequence: CSASLEQEVNSPLHF.

The chain links TRBV6-5 to TRBJ1-5, with 9 bases aligning to TRBD1. Germline V gene sequence: CDR1 MNHEY, CDR2 SVGAGI. The J segment lost 6 bases and the V segment lost 6 bases, leaving 6 bases of the junction unmatched. This CDR3 contains 14 residues. CDR3 sequence: CASSGTGQGQPQHF. Written as DNA, the CDR3 is TGTGCCAGCAGCGGGACAGGGCAAGGTCAGCCCCAGCATTTT.

The chain's CDR3 is CASSQRQVYGYTF. In DNA, the CDR3 is TGTGCCAGCAGCCAAAGACAGGTCTATGGCTACACCTTC. The J gene is TRBJ1-2, the V gene TRBV3-1 (or the pseudogene TRBV3-2); possible D gene TRBD1, 6 bases. Per germline, CDR1 LGHDT and CDR2 YNNKEL (reference sequence). V was clipped by 2 bases and J by 4 bases, with 8 bases between them. The CDR3 totals 13 residues.

The chain recombines TRBV5-1 with TRBJ2-3, with 8 positions matching TRBD2. Germline assignment: CDR1 SGHRS and CDR2 YFSETQ. CDR3 length: 18 amino acids. After removal of 2 bases from V and 5 bases from J, the junction contained 16 bases not matched to a gene. Here the CDR3 reads CASSLNRAGGLNGDTQYF. CDR3 DNA: TGCGCCAGCAGCTTAAATAGGGCGGGGGGATTGAATGGAGATACGCAGTATTTT.

The gene calls are TRBV4-1 and TRBJ1-3; no clear D. With 0 bases removed from V and 2 bases from J, the gap between germline ends came to 8 bases. This CDR3 spans 15 amino acids. CDR1 is MGHRA and CDR2 is YSYEKL in the germline V gene. For the CDR3, the DNA is TGCGCCAGCAGCCAAGATCAGCTCCCTGGAAACACCATATATTTT. Protein product: CASSQDQLPGNTIYF.

V is TRBV7-2 and J is TRBJ1-2; TRBD1 is a possible D gene (6 bases). Germline V gene sequence: CDR1 SGHTA, CDR2 FQGNSA. The CDR3 extends over 15 amino acids. The V end lost 1 base, the J end lost 2 bases, and 11 bases lay between the germline ends. CDR3 amino acids: CASSLVGGANYGYTF. The CDR3 coding sequence is TGTGCCAGCAGCTTAGTCGGGGGGGCGAACTATGGCTACACCTTC.

This chain joins TRBV7-2 and TRBJ1-4, with D perhaps TRBD1 (6 bases). Trimming left V 5 bases short and J 3 bases short, with 10 bases between. The length of the CDR3 is 14 residues. Germline-derived CDR1 and CDR2 are SGHTA and FQGNSA. The CDR3 here is CASSLQGSNEKLFF. DNA of the CDR3: TGTGCCAGCAGCCTACAGGGTTCTAATGAAAAACTGTTTTTT. The complete variable domain, with remaining parts taken from reference TRBV7-2 and TRBJ1-4, reads GAGVSQSPSNKVTEKGKDVELRCDPISGHTALYWYRQSLGQGLEFLIYFQGNSAPDKSGLPSDRFSAERTGGSVSTLTIQRTQQEDSAVYLCASSLQGSNEKLFFGSGTQLSVL.

CDR3 in DNA: TGTGCCAGCAGTCGTGCTGAGGGTAGCGGGGGAGTCCGTAGCACAGATACGCAGTATTTT. This encodes CASSRAEGSGGVRSTDTQYF. J is TRBJ2-3 and V is TRBV7-8; 9 nucleotides line up with TRBD2. This CDR3 contains 20 residues. V trimming: 6 bases; J trimming: 0 bases; junction bases outside the gene matches: 19. From germline, CDR1 is SGHVS and CDR2 FQNEAQ.

The chain recombines TRBV6-5 with TRBJ2-3; no clear D. V shed 7 bases and J shed 3 bases, with 17 bases lying between them. The length of the CDR3 is 15 residues. Germline V gene lookup returns CDR1 MNHEY and CDR2 SVGAGI. The CDR3 bases are TGTGCCAGCATTGCCAGCCGTACGAAAACAGATACGCAGTATTTT. This translates into CASIASRTKTDTQYF.

The chain has TRBV7-9 and TRBJ2-3, with D hard to call. The CDR3 contains 13 residues. The V end lost 3 bases, the J end lost 6 bases, and 10 bases lay between the germline ends. CDR1 and CDR2 from the germline V gene are SEHNR and FQNEAQ (reference sequence). Here the CDR3 reads CASSFSQTDTQYF. DNA for the CDR3: TGTGCCAGCAGCTTCTCCCAAACGGATACGCAGTATTTT.

CDR3 nucleotides: TGTGCCAGTAGTCATATCACGGGACAGATAAACATTCAGTACTTC. Translation gives CASSHITGQINIQYF. The genes are TRBV19 and TRBJ2-4, with 7 bases lining up with TRBD1. Losses at the gene ends were 5 bases for V and 6 bases for J; bases not matched to a gene: 10. This CDR3 has 15 residues. The germline V gene has CDR1 LNHDA and CDR2 SQIVND (reference sequence).

The V call is TRBV18, the J call TRBJ2-3; TRBD2 matches at 7 bases. The ends lost 3 bases at V and 6 bases at J; junction bases unmatched: 9. CDR3 length equals 15 residues. Germline-derived CDR1 and CDR2 are KGHSH and LQKENI. CDR3 in amino acids: CASSPSGTTRDTQYF. In nucleotides, the CDR3 is TGTGCCAGCTCACCCTCGGGGACTACCAGGGATACGCAGTATTTT.

This rearrangement joins TRBV30 to TRBJ2-7; 9 bases agree with TRBD1. The CDR3 is 15 residues long. V was pared by 0 bases and J by 1 base, with 4 bases of the junction left unmatched. Germline CDR1 reads GTSNPN; CDR2 reads SVGIG (reference sequence). The CDR3 DNA sequence: TGTGCCTGGAGTGTAGGAGGGACAGGGTCCTACGAGCAGTACTTC. It encodes CAWSVGGTGSYEQYF.

The V call is TRBV2, the J call TRBJ1-1, with a weak D call TRBD1 (5 bases). V was shortened by 5 bases and J by 1 base, with 8 bases between the two germline ends. This CDR3 spans 13 amino acids. Germline CDR1 SNHLY, CDR2 FYNNEI. The DNA for the CDR3 is TGTGCCAGCAGTACCACAGGGAACACTGAAGCTTTCTTT. Protein product: CASSTTGNTEAFF. Based on the CDR3 plus reference TRBV2 and TRBJ1-1, the full variable domain is EPEVTQTPSHQVTQMGQEVILRCVPISNHLYFYWYRQILGQKVEFLVSFYNNEISEKSEIFDDQFSVERPDGSNFTLKIRSTKLEDSAMYFCASSTTGNTEAFFGQGTRLTVV.

The rearrangement uses TRBV19 and TRBJ1-1; D remains ambiguous. From germline, CDR1 is LNHDA and CDR2 SQIVND (reference sequence). CDR3 length equals 17 residues. V dropped 5 bases and J dropped 0 bases, with 19 bases sitting between them. The CDR3 loop reads CASSPGLTWGMNTEAFF. In DNA form, the CDR3 reads TGTGCCAGTAGTCCCGGACTCACCTGGGGTATGAACACTGAAGCTTTCTTT.